Each of the 21 T cell receptor beta chains below was sequenced from the same sample in a study of blood T cell repertoires in COVID-19. Clones were read by immunoSEQ multiplex PCR, and TCRdb kept only the in-frame ones, dropping some. The table has 110,000 or so clones, roughly three quarters seen once. The sequenced sample consisted of peripheral blood. The source is a human donor in a cohort sampled during active COVID-19.

This chain connects TRBV4-1 to TRBJ2-1, with TRBD2 matching 13 bases. Germline lookup yields CDR1 MGHRA and CDR2 YSYEKL. J gave up 1 base and V 1 base, and 4 bases lay outside the gene matches. This CDR3 spans 18 amino acids. The DNA of the CDR3 is TGCGCCAGCAGCCAAGGGACTAGCGGGAGTGGTTCCTACAATGAGCAGTTCTTC. The encoded protein is CASSQGTSGSGSYNEQFF.

The genes are TRBV2 and TRBJ1-2; D gene ambiguous. From germline, CDR1 is SNHLY and CDR2 FYNNEI. Trimming took 8 bases from V and 4 from J, leaving 14 bases between them. The CDR3 covers 13 residues. This chain's CDR3 is CASRPETAYGYTF. In nucleotides, the CDR3 is TGTGCCAGCCGTCCCGAAACTGCCTATGGCTACACCTTC. The entire variable domain, with the rest obtained from reference TRBV2 and TRBJ1-2, is as follows: EPEVTQTPSHQVTQMGQEVILRCVPISNHLYFYWYRQILGQKVEFLVSFYNNEISEKSEIFDDQFSVERPDGSNFTLKIRSTKLEDSAMYFCASRPETAYGYTFGSGTRLTVV.

The rearrangement joins TRBV5-1 to TRBJ2-7, with TRBD2 matching over 15 bases. J lost 6 bases, V lost 0 bases, and 4 bases had no gene match. In germline, CDR1 is SGHRS, CDR2 YFSETQ. This CDR3 has 16 amino acids. CDR3 region: CASSLGTSGRAIEQYF. Here the CDR3 DNA reads TGCGCCAGCAGCTTGGGGACTAGCGGGAGGGCCATCGAGCAGTACTTC.

The J gene is TRBJ2-7, the V gene TRBV19, with 7 bases that match TRBD1. The germline V gene has CDR1 LNHDA and CDR2 SQIVND (reference sequence). V lost 3 bases and J lost 7; bases outside the gene matches: 9. This CDR3 has 14 amino acids. The CDR3 loop reads CASSIVTGSEEQYF. CDR3 nucleotide sequence: TGTGCCAGTAGTATTGTGACAGGGTCTGAGGAGCAGTACTTC.

The J gene is TRBJ1-5, the V gene TRBV19; the D gene is possibly TRBD1 (5 bases). V lost 3 bases and J lost 4, with 10 bases in between. Per the germline V gene, CDR1 is LNHDA and CDR2 is SQIVND (reference sequence). The CDR3 has 14 amino acids. CDR3 in DNA: TGTGCCAGTAGTATGAAGCAGGGAAATCAGCCCCAGCATTTT. Translation gives CASSMKQGNQPQHF.

CDR3 DNA sequence: TGTGCCAGCAGTTGGGACACGCTAGAAGCTTTCTTT. Translating it yields CASSWDTLEAFF. The chain uses TRBV5-4 and TRBJ1-1; D may be TRBD1 (6 bases). Per germline, CDR1 SGHNT and CDR2 YYREEE (reference sequence). V shed 5 bases and J shed 8 bases, with 13 bases lying between them. This CDR3 spans 12 amino acids.

This clone appeared once. V is TRBV6-1 and J is TRBJ1-6; D perhaps matches TRBD1 (5 bases). CDR1 is MNHNS and CDR2 is SASEGT in the germline V gene. This CDR3 spans 16 amino acids. V dropped 2 bases and J dropped 8 bases, with 16 bases sitting between them. The CDR3 sequence: CASSESAGFLDSPLHF. CDR3 DNA: TGTGCCAGCAGTGAATCTGCAGGGTTTTTAGATTCACCCCTCCACTTT.

Remarks on this clone: One end of the junction is discordant with germline, which a read error may explain. The chain is built from TRBV20-1 and TRBJ1-6, with a tentative D call TRBD1 (5 bases). CDR1 DFQATT and CDR2 SNEGSKA come from the germline V gene (reference sequence). This CDR3 spans 9 amino acids. CDR3 amino acids: CSALAGLIF. CDR3 bases: TGCAGTGCTCTCGCGGGACTCATTTTT.

In this sample, this clone turned up once. This sequence joins TRBV6-2 or TRBV6-3 and TRBJ2-7; 7 positions match TRBD2. With 5 bases clipped from V and 3 bases from J, the junction kept 4 bases outside the gene matches. The CDR3 has 13 amino acids. CDR1 and CDR2 (germline): MNHEY, SVGEGT. CDR3 sequence (DNA): TGTGCCAGCAGTCGCACTAGCGACTACGAGCAGTACTTC. This codes for CASSRTSDYEQYF.

J is TRBJ2-2 and V is TRBV2, with 7 bases that match TRBD2. The CDR3 sequence is 17 residues long. The germline CDR1 and CDR2 sequences are SNHLY and FYNNEI. Trimming removed 0 bases from V and 2 bases from J; junction bases left unmatched: 6. DNA of the CDR3: TGTGCCAGCAGTGAAGCAGTGAGCGGGGTAAACACCGGGGAGCTGTTTTTT. As protein: CASSEAVSGVNTGELFF.

CDR3 sequence reads: CASSSEGFSEQFF. The CDR3 DNA is TGTGCCAGCAGCTCGGAGGGGTTCAGTGAGCAGTTCTTC. This rearrangement joins TRBV11-2 to TRBJ2-1; TRBD2 might be the D (6 bases). Germline CDR1 and CDR2: SGHAT and FQNNGV. The V end lost 4 bases, the J end lost 9 bases, and 13 bases lay between the germline ends. The CDR3 has 13 residues.

V usage is TRBV27 and J usage is TRBJ1-4; 7 bases match TRBD1. Unmatched junction bases numbered 1, after V lost 3 bases and J lost 0 bases. The germline V gene encodes CDR1 MNHEY and CDR2 SMNVEV (reference sequence). The CDR3 totals 15 residues. The CDR3 DNA reads TGTGCCAGCAGTTTTACAGGGGCAACTAATGAAAAACTGTTTTTT. As protein: CASSFTGATNEKLFF. The full variable domain, completed using reference TRBV27 and TRBJ1-4, is EAQVTQNPRYLITVTGKKLTVTCSQNMNHEYMSWYRQDPGLGLRQIYYSMNVEVTDKGDVPEGYKVSRKEKRNFPLILESPSPNQTSLYFCASSFTGATNEKLFFGSGTQLSVL.

The CDR3 is CASSLVPGMNTEAFF. The CDR3 coding sequence is TGCGCCAGCAGCTTGGTTCCAGGGATGAACACTGAAGCTTTCTTT. The chain carries TRBV5-1 and TRBJ1-1; TRBD1 is a possible D gene (5 bases). Between the trimmed V and J ends, which lost 0 bases and 0 bases, there was a span of 9 bases. The CDR3 has 15 amino acids. Per the germline V gene, CDR1 is SGHRS and CDR2 is YFSETQ.

The chain recombines TRBV5-4 with TRBJ1-1; the D is unclear. CDR1 is SGHNT and CDR2 is YYREEE in the germline V gene (reference sequence). This CDR3 is built from 14 residues. V was pared by 4 bases and J by 0 bases, with 10 bases between. CDR3 sequence (DNA): TGTGCCAGCAGCAAACTCGTGGTGAACACTGAAGCTTTCTTT. Protein product: CASSKLVVNTEAFF.

The chain has TRBV6-6 and TRBJ2-7; TRBD1 matches at 7 bases. Germline CDR1 is MNHNY and CDR2 is SVGAGI (reference sequence). This CDR3 is built from 14 residues. V was clipped by 4 bases and J by 3 bases; unmatched bases: 6. CDR3 DNA sequence: TGTGCCAGCAGTTCGACGGGACAGATCTACGAGCAGTACTTC. It is translated as CASSSTGQIYEQYF.

The chain uses TRBV5-1 and TRBJ2-7; TRBD2 might be the D (6 bases). The CDR3 is 15 residues long. Germline V lookup: CDR1 SGHRS, CDR2 YFSETQ. Trimming pared 1 base from V and 6 bases from J, leaving 17 bases between. CDR3 sequence (DNA): TGCGCCAGCAGCTTGAGTGCAAGCGGGCGAGGCGAGCAGTACTTC. This codes for CASSLSASGRGEQYF.

V usage is TRBV11-1 and J usage is TRBJ2-7, with 7 bases matching TRBD2. This CDR3 is built from 15 residues. Germline lookup yields CDR1 SGHAT and CDR2 FQDESV (reference sequence). After removal of 0 bases from V and 2 bases from J, the junction contained 4 bases not matched to a gene. CDR3 sequence (DNA): TGTGCCAGCAGCTTAGCGCGGGGGTCGCCCTACGAGCAGTACTTC. Translating gives CASSLARGSPYEQYF.

The V gene is TRBV4-1, the J gene TRBJ1-1; D gene unclear. Germline-derived CDR1 and CDR2 are MGHRA and YSYEKL. The CDR3 runs 14 residues. The V end lost 0 bases, the J end lost 5 bases, and 10 bases lay between the germline ends. CDR3 amino acids: CASSQDLRWTEAFF. CDR3 sequence (DNA): TGCGCCAGCAGCCAAGATCTGAGGTGGACTGAAGCTTTCTTT.

This rearrangement joins TRBV11-2 to TRBJ2-2; 8 nucleotides line up with TRBD2. V was pared by 6 bases and J by 0 bases, with 6 bases of the junction left unmatched. This CDR3 comprises 16 residues. Germline values: CDR1 SGHAT, CDR2 FQNNGV. The CDR3 nucleotides read TGTGCCAGCAGTCCGATTAGCGGGACGAACACCGGGGAGCTGTTTTTT. Amino acid sequence: CASSPISGTNTGELFF.

This CDR3 is CASSSGTAFVYGYTF. The CDR3 nucleotides read TGTGCCAGCAGCTCCGGGACAGCTTTTGTCTATGGCTACACCTTC. The rearrangement uses TRBV7-9 and TRBJ1-2; 7 bases line up with TRBD1. V lost 4 bases to trimming and J lost 4 bases; unmatched junction nucleotides: 9. The germline gives CDR1 SEHNR, CDR2 FQNEAQ (reference sequence). The CDR3 totals 15 residues.

The CDR3 spells CASTSWAGQYTQETQYF. CDR3 coding DNA: TGTGCCAGCACCTCTTGGGCGGGACAGTATACCCAAGAGACCCAGTACTTC. This sequence joins TRBV28 and TRBJ2-5; D may be TRBD1 (7 bases). V lost 7 bases, J lost 1 base, and 22 bases lay in between. CDR1 and CDR2 (germline): MDHEN, SYDVKM. The CDR3 consists of 17 residues.